This T cell receptor beta chain was documented in a study of T cell responses to AZD1222 COVID-19 vaccine. Study-level background: Second doses that came at about 4 or about 12 weeks were put together. Study-wide results and limits: Breadth and depth of Spike-specific TCRs rose after two AZD1222 doses. With dominance at 160-218 and 743-854, vaccine-associated CD4 TCRs spanned spike.

Unmatched junction bases numbered 2, after V lost 0 bases and J lost 2 bases. Germline CDR1 reads MDHEN; CDR2 reads SYDVKM. The CDR3 is 16 residues long. The assay was immunoSEQ multiplex PCR, and TCRdb's table has in-frame clones only and misses some. The sample carries 130,000 to 150,000 clones, about 90% recorded once. A note on this clone: Its antigen is not identified.

The receptor's source is an adult in good health. The material sequenced was peripheral blood, taken on day 0 of AZD1222 vaccination. The chain employs TRBV28 and TRBJ1-5; 9 nucleotides match TRBD1. CDR3 DNA sequence: TGTGCCAGCAGTTTATGGGGACAGGGCGGCAATCAGCCCCAGCATTTT. As protein: CASSLWGQGGNQPQHF.